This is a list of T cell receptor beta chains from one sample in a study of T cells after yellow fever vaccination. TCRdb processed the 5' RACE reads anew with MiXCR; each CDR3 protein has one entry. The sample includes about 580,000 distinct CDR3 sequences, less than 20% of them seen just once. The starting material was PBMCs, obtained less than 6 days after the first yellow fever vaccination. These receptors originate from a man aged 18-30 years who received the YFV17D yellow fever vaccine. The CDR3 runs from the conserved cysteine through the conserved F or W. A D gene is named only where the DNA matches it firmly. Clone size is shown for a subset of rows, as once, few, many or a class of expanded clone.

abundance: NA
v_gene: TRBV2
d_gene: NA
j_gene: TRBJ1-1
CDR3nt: TGTGCCAGCAGCCCCTACAGGGATCCAGCTTTCTTT
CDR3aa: CASSPYRDPAFF

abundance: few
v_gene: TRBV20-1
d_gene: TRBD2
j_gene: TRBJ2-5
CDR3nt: TGCAGTGCTAGTACGGCTAGCGGGGGGCAAGAGACCCAGTACTTC
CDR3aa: CSASTASGGQETQYF

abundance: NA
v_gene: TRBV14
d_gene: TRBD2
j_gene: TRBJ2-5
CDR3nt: TGTGCCAGCAGCACGGGGGGACGGCAAGAGACCCAGTACTTC
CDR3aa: CASSTGGRQETQYF

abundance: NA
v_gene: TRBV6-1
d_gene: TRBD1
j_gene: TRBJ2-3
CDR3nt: TGTGCCACCTCTGCGACAGGGTTGGTCGGCGATACGCAGTATTTT
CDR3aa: CATSATGLVGDTQYF

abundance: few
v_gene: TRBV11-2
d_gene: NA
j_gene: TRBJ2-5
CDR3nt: TGTGCCAGCAGCTCCCTGGCCAACCAAGAGACCCAGTACTTC
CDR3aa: CASSSLANQETQYF

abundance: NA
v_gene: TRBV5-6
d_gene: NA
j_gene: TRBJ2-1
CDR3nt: TGTGCCAGCAGCTTGGCGGCGGCGGGCTCCTACAATGAGCAGTTCTTC
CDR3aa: CASSLAAAGSYNEQFF

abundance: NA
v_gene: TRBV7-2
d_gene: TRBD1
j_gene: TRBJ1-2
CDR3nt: TGTGCCAGCAGCCCACCCCAGGGGGCGGATGGCTACACCTTC
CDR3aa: CASSPPQGADGYTF

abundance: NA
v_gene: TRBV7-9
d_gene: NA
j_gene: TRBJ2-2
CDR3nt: TGTGCCAGCAGCGGGACAACACCAAACACCGGGGAGCTGTTTTTT
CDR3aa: CASSGTTPNTGELFF

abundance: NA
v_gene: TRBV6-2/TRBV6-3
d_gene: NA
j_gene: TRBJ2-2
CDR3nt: TGTGCCAGCATGCGGACCCACACCGGGGAGCTGTTTTTT
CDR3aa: CASMRTHTGELFF

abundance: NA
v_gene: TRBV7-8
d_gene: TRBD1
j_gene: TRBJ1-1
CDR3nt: TGTGCCAGCAGCTTAATGGGGACAGTGAACACTGAAGCTTTCTTT
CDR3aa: CASSLMGTVNTEAFF

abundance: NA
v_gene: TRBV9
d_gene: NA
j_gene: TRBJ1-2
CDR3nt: TGTGCCAGCAGCGTAGCTGGAGGAGGCGTGGGCTACACCTTC
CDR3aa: CASSVAGGGVGYTF

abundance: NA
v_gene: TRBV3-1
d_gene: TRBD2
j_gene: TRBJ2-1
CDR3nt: TGTGCCAGCAGCCGCCTGAGACTAGCTAGCTCCTACAATGAGCAGTTCTTC
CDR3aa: CASSRLRLASSYNEQFF

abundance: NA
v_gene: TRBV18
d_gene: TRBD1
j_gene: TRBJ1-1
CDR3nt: TGTGCCAGCTCACTCGGACAGGGCCCTGGTATGAACACTGAAGCTTTCTTT
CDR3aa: CASSLGQGPGMNTEAFF

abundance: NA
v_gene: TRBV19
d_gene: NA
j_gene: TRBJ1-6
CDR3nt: TGTGCCAGTAATCGGGACGGGAATTCACCCCTCCACTTT
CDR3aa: CASNRDGNSPLHF

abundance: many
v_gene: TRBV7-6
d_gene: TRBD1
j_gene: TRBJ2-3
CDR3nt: TGTGCCAGCAGCGCCCGGACAGGGGGCTTGACAGATACGCAGTATTTT
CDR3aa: CASSARTGGLTDTQYF

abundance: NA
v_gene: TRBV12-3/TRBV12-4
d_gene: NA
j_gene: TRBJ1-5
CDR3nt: TGTGCCAGCAGTTTATACGGCGGTAGCAATCAGCCCCAGCATTTT
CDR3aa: CASSLYGGSNQPQHF

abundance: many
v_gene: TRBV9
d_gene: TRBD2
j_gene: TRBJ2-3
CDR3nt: TGTGCCAGCAGCGTAGGAGCGGGGTTCACAGATACGCAGTATTTT
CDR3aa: CASSVGAGFTDTQYF

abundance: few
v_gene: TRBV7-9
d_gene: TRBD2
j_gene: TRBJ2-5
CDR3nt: TGTGCCAGCAGCTTCATCTTAGGGAGGGGCAGGCAAGAGACCCAGTACTTC
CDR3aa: CASSFILGRGRQETQYF

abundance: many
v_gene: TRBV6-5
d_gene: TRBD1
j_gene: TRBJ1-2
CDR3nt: TGTGCCAGCAGTTGGGGACAGGGGGGAGACTATGGCTACACCTTC
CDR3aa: CASSWGQGGDYGYTF

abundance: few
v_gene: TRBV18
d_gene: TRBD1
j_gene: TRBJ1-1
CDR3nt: TGTGCCAGCTCACCACGGGGACAGGGCTCAGAAGCTTTCTTT
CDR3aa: CASSPRGQGSEAFF

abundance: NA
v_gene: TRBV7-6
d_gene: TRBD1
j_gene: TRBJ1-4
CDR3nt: TGTGCCAGCAGCTCAACCGGGACAGGGATAGAAAAACTGTTTTTT
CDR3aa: CASSSTGTGIEKLFF

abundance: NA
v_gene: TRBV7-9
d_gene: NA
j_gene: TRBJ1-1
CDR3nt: TGTGCCAGCAGCTCCCCGAGGGCTGAAGCTTTCTTT
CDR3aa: CASSSPRAEAFF

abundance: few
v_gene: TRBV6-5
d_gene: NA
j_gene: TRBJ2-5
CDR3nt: TGTGCCAGCAGCTACGGGACCCTACGGCGGGAGACCCAGTACTTC
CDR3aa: CASSYGTLRRETQYF

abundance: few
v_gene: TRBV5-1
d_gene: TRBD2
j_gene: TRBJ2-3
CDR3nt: TGCGCCAGCAGCCAAAGGACTAGCGGGCTCGCAGATACGCAGTATTTT
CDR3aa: CASSQRTSGLADTQYF

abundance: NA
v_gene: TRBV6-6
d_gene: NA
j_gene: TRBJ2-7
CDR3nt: TGTGCCAGCACCATCGCAGGGGTCAACGAGCAGTACTTC
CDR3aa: CASTIAGVNEQYF

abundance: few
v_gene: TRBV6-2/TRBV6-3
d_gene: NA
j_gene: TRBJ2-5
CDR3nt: TGTGCCACGCAGGCCGGGGAGACCCAGTACTTC
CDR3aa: CATQAGETQYF

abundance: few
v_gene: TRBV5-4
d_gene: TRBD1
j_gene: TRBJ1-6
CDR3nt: TGTGCCAGCAGCCACAGACAGGGGGATTCACCCCTCCACTTT
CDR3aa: CASSHRQGDSPLHF

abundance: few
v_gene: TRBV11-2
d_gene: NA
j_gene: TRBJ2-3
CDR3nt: TGTGCCAGCAGCCCCCCATTGAGGGCCGGAGATACGCAGTATTTT
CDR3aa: CASSPPLRAGDTQYF

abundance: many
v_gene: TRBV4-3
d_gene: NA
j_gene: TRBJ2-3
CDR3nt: TGCGCCAGCAGCCAAGACAGGGGTCGGGTTGAAGATACGCAGTATTTT
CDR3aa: CASSQDRGRVEDTQYF

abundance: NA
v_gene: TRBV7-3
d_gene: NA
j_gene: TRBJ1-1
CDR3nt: TGTGCCAGCCGATCTGCGGCGGGGGCTGAAGCTTTCTTT
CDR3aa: CASRSAAGAEAFF

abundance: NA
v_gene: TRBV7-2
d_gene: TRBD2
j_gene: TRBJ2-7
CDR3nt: TGTGCCAGCAGCTACAGTAGCGGGGCCTACGAGCAGTACTTC
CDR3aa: CASSYSSGAYEQYF

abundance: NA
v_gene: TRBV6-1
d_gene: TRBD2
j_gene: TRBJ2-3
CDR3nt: TGTGCCAGCAGTGAAGACGAGGGTAGCGGGGTAGGGTTGGCAGATACGCAGTATTTT
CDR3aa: CASSEDEGSGVGLADTQYF

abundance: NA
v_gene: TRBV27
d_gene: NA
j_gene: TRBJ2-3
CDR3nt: TGTGCCAGCAGACTTACCGGGGGAAACACAGATACGCAGTATTTT
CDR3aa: CASRLTGGNTDTQYF

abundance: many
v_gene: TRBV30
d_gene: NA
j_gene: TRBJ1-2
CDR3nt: TGTGCCTGGAGTGTACAGTCCTATGGCTACACCTTC
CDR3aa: CAWSVQSYGYTF

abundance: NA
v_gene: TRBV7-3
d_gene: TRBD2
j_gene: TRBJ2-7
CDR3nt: TGTGCCAGCAGCTTAATGTATTACGGCGGGGGCTCCTACGAGCAGTACTTC
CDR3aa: CASSLMYYGGGSYEQYF

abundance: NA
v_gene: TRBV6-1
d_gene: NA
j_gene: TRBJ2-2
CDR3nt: TGTGCCAGCAGTACAGGCCCTACCGGGGAGCTGTTTTTT
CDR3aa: CASSTGPTGELFF

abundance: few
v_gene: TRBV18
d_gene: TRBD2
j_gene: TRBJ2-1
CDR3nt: TGTGCCAGCTCACCGGTGCTAGCGGGTAATGAGCAGTTCTTC
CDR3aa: CASSPVLAGNEQFF

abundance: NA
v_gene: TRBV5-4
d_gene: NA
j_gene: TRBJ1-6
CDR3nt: TGTGCCAGCACCCCGGGGCAGGACTATAATTCACCCCTCCACTTT
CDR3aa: CASTPGQDYNSPLHF

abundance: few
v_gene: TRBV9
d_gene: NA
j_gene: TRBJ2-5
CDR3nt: TGTGCCAGCAGCGACGACGGTCACGAGACCCAGTACTTC
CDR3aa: CASSDDGHETQYF

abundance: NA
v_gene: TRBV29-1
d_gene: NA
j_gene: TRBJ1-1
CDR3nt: TGCAGCGGGGCTGGGACTGAAGCTTTCTTT
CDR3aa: CSGAGTEAFF

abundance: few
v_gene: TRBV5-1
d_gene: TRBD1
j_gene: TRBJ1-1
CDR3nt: TGCGCCAGCCGTACCGGGACAGGGGGCGAGGGCACTGAAGCTTTCTTT
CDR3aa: CASRTGTGGEGTEAFF

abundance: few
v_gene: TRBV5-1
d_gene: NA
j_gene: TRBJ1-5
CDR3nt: TGCGCCAGCAGCCTTCTCGGGAGGGAGGATCAGCCCCAGCATTTT
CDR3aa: CASSLLGREDQPQHF

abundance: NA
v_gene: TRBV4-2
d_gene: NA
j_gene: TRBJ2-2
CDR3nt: TGTGCCAGCAGCCGAAGGGATACGGGCCCCGGGGAGCTGTTTTTT
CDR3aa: CASSRRDTGPGELFF

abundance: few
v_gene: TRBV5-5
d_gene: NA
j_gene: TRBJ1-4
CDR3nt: TGTGCCAGCAGCCCAGGGACCTGGCTAGAACTGTTTTTT
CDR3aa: CASSPGTWLELFF

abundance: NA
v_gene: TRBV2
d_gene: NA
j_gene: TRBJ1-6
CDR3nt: TGTGCCAGCAGTGAAGCGGGACCCTCTAATTCACCCCTCCACTTT
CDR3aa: CASSEAGPSNSPLHF

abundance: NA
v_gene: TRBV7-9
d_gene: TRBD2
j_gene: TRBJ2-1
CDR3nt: TGTGCCAGCAGCTTCATGGGAGCGGGGGGCATCTGGGAGCAGTTCTTC
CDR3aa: CASSFMGAGGIWEQFF

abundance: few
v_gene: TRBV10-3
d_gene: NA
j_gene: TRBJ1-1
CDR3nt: TGTGCCATCAGGAACCGGGACGGTGACACTGAAGCTTTCTTT
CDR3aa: CAIRNRDGDTEAFF

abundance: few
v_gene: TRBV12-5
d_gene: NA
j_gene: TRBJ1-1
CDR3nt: TGTGCTAGTGGTTTGAGCCGGACTGAAGCTTTCTTT
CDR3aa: CASGLSRTEAFF

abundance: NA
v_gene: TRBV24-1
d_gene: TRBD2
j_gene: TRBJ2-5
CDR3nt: TGTGCCACCAGTGATAGAGCGGGGTTGGAGACCCAGTACTTC
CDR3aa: CATSDRAGLETQYF

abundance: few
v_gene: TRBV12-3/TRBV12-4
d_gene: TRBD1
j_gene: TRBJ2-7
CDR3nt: TGTGCCAGCAGTTGGGGACAGTACGAGCAGTACTTC
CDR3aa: CASSWGQYEQYF

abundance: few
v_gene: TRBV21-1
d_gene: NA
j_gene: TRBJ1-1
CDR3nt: TGTGCCAGCGGGGATCGTTCCGGCACTGAAGCTTTCTTT
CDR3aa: CASGDRSGTEAFF

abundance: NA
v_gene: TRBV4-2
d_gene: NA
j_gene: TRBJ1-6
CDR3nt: TGTGCCAGCAGCCAAGATCGTTTCAATTCACCCCTCCACTTT
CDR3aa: CASSQDRFNSPLHF

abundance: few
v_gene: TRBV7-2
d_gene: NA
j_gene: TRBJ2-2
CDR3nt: TGTGCCAGCTCCCGGGCAGTAAACACCGGGGAGCTGTTTTTT
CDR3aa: CASSRAVNTGELFF

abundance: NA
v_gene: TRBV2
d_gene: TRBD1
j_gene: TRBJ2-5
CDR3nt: TGTGCCAACGGACAGGGAGAGGAGACCCAGTACTTC
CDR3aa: CANGQGEETQYF

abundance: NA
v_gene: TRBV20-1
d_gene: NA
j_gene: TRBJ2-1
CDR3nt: TGCAGTGTTAGAGGGGGTCGTGAGCAGTTCTTC
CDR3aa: CSVRGGREQFF